The clone carrying this T cell receptor beta chain was seen a handful of times. The data derive from a study of T cells after yellow fever vaccination. A universal primer site and UMIs were added as TCR cDNA was made by 5'RACE template switching. TCRdb itself ran the 5' RACE reads through MiXCR, one entry per CDR3 protein. Of hundreds of thousands of distinct CDR3 sequences listed, over 15% are singletons. The CDR3 runs 13 residues. Germline CDR1 DFQATT, CDR2 SNEGSKA (reference sequence). Trimming left V 2 bases short and J 5 bases short, with 12 bases between. J is TRBJ2-5 and V is TRBV20-1; TRBD1 is a possible D gene (5 bases). The sample here was PBMCs, taken 15 days after the yellow fever booster vaccination. This receptor was obtained from a man aged 30-40 years who received the YFV17D yellow fever vaccine. DNA for the CDR3: TGCAGTGCTAGAAATACAGGAAGGGAGACCCAGTACTTC. Its translation is CSARNTGRETQYF.